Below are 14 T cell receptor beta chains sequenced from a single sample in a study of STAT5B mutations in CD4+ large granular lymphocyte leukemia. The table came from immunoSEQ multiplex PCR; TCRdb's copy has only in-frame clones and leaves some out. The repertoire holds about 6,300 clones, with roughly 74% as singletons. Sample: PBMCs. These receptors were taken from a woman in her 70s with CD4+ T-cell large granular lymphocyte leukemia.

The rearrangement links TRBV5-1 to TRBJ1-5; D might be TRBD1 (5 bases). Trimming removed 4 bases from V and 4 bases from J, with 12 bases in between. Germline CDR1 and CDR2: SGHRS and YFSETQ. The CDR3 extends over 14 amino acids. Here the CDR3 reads CASSTDSPNQPQHF. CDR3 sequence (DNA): TGCGCCAGCAGCACCGACAGCCCAAATCAGCCCCAGCATTTT.

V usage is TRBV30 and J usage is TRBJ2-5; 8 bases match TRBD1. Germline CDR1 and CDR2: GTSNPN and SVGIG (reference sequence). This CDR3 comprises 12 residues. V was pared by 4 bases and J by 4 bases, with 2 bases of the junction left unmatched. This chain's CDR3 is CAWTGGGETQYF. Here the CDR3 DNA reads TGTGCCTGGACAGGGGGCGGAGAGACCCAGTACTTC.

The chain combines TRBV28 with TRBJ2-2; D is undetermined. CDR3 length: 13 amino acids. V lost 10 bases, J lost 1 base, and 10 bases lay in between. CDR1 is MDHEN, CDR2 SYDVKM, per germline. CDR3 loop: CAIGRGNTGELFF. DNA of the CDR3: TGTGCCATCGGTAGAGGGAACACCGGGGAGCTGTTTTTT.

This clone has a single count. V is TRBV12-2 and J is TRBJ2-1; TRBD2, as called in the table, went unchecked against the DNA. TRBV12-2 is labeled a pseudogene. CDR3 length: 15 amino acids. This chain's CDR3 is CASRLEGLSYNEQFF. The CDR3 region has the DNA TGTGCAAGTCGCTTAGAGGGACTTTCCTACAATGAGCAGTTCTTC.

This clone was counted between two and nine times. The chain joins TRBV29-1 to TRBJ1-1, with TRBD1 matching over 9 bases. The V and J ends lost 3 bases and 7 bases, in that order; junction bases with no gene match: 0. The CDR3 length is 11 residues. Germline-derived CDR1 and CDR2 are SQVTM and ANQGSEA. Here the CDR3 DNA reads TGCAGCGTTGAGACAGGGGGTGAAGCTTTCTTT. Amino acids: CSVETGGEAFF. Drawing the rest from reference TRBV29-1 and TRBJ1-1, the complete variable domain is SAVISQKPSRDICQRGTSLTIQCQVDSQVTMMFWYRQQPGQSLTLIATANQGSEATYESGFVIDKFPISRPNLTFSTLTVSNMSPEDSSIYLCSVETGGEAFFGQGTRLTVV.

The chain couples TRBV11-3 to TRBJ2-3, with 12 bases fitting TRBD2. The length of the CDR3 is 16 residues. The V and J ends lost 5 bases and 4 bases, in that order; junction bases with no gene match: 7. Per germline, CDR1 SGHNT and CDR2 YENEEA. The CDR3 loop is CASSRGTSGRSDTQYF. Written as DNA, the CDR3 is TGTGCCAGCAGCCGAGGCACTAGCGGGAGGTCAGATACGCAGTATTTT. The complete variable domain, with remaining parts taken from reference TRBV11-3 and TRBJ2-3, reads EAGVVQSPRYKIIEKKQPVAFWCNPISGHNTLYWYLQNLGQGPELLIRYENEEAVDDSQLPKDRFSAERLKGVDSTLKIQPAELGDSAVYLCASSRGTSGRSDTQYFGPGTRLTVL.

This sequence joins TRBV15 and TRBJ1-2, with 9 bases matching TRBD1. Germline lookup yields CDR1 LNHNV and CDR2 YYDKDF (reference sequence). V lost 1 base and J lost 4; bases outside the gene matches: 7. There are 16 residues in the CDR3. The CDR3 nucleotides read TGTGCCACCAGCAGAGGAACAGGGGGCCTTGTCTATGGCTACACCTTC. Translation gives CATSRGTGGLVYGYTF.

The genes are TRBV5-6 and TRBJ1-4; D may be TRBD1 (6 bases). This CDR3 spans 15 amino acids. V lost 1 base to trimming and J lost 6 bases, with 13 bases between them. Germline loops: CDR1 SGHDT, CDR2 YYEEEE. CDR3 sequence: CASSLRGRRDEKLFF. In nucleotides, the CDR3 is TGTGCCAGCAGCTTGAGGGGGAGGCGGGATGAAAAACTGTTTTTT.

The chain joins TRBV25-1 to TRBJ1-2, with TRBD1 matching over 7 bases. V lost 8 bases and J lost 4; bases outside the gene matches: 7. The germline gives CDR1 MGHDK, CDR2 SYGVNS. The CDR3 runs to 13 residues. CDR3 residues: CASLGTDFYGYTF. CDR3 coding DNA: TGTGCCAGCCTCGGGACAGATTTCTATGGCTACACCTTC.

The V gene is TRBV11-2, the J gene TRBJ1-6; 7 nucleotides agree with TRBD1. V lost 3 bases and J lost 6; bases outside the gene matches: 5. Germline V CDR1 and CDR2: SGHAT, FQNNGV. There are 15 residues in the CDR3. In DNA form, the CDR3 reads TGTGCCAGCAGCTTTGGGACAGACTTTAATTCACCCCTCCACTTT. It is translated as CASSFGTDFNSPLHF.

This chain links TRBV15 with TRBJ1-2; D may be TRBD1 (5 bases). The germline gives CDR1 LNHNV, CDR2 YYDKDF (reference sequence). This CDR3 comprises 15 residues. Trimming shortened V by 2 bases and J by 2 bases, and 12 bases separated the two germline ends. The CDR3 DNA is TGTGCCACCAGCAGATCACGTGGGGGGAACTATGGCTACACCTTC. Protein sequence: CATSRSRGGNYGYTF.

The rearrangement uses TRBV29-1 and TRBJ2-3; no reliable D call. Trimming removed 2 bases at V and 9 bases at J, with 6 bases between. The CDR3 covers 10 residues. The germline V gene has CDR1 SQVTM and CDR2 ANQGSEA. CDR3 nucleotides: TGCAGCGTTGAAAGTCAGACGCAGTATTTT. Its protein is CSVESQTQYF.

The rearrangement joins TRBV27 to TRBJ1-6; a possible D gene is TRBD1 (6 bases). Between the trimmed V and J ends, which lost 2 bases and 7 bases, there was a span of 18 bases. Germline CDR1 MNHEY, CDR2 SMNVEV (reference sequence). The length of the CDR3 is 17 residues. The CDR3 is CASSLGVQGRANSPLHF. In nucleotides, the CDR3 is TGTGCCAGCAGTTTAGGGGTGCAGGGGAGGGCAAATTCACCCCTCCACTTT.

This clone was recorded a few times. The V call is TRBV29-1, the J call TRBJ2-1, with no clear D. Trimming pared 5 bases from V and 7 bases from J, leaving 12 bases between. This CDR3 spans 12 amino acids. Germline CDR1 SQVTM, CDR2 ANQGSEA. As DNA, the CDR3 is TGCAGCGTTATCACTTCCTCAAATGAGCAGTTCTTC. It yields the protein CSVITSSNEQFF.